Each of the 9 T cell receptor beta chains below was sequenced from the same sample in a study of T cells after yellow fever vaccination. Using its own MiXCR run on the 5' RACE reads, TCRdb lists one record per CDR3 protein. Among around 530,000 distinct CDR3 sequences listed, about a sixth were seen once. The sample here was PBMCs, taken more than 4 days after the first yellow fever vaccination. The receptor set was obtained from a man between 18 and 29 years old who received the YFV17D yellow fever vaccine.

This sequence joins TRBV18 and TRBJ1-1; D is unclear. V lost 6 bases and J lost 3, with 11 bases in between. The CDR3 has 13 amino acids. Germline V CDR1 and CDR2: KGHSH, LQKENI. The DNA for the CDR3 is TGTGCCAGCTCGTACGTCTCTGACACTGAAGCTTTCTTT. Translating gives CASSYVSDTEAFF.

This clonotype showed up just a few times. The rearrangement uses TRBV4-1 and TRBJ1-2, with 7 bases aligning to TRBD1. This CDR3 has 14 residues. CDR1 is MGHRA and CDR2 is YSYEKL in the germline V gene. V gave up 5 bases and J gave up 5 bases; unmatched junction bases: 8. The CDR3 coding sequence is TGCGCCAGCAGCAATCCGGGACAGAGATATGGCTACACCTTC. Translated: CASSNPGQRYGYTF.

The CDR3 DNA follows: TGTGCCAGCAGCGGACAGGGGGCGTTTGGAAACACCATATATTTT. As protein: CASSGQGAFGNTIYF. V gene TRBV12-3 or TRBV12-4 combines with J gene TRBJ1-3; 11 nucleotides line up with TRBD1. Losses at the gene ends were 6 bases for V and 3 bases for J; bases not matched to a gene: 4. This CDR3 contains 15 residues.

The chain recombines TRBV7-9 with TRBJ1-2, with D unresolved. Trimming took off 3 bases at V and 7 bases at J, with 15 bases between the two ends. Germline-derived CDR1 and CDR2 are SEHNR and FQNEAQ (reference sequence). There are 14 residues in the CDR3. For the CDR3, the DNA is TGTGCCAGCAGCTTGGATTCGCCAGAGTCTGGCTACACCTTC. This sequence encodes CASSLDSPESGYTF.

This chain uses TRBV20-1 with TRBJ2-4; 8 nucleotides align to TRBD2. J was trimmed by 2 bases and V by 6 bases; bases with no gene match: 6. The CDR3 is 14 residues long. The germline V gene has CDR1 DFQATT and CDR2 SNEGSKA (reference sequence). CDR3 in DNA: TGCAGTGCGCCCGCGGGGGGAACCAAAAACATTCAGTACTTC. Encoded protein: CSAPAGGTKNIQYF.

This clonotype was detected only a few times. This sequence joins TRBV15 and TRBJ1-2; D ambiguous. The CDR3 sequence is 12 residues long. V lost 4 bases and J lost 4, with 7 bases in between. The germline V gene has CDR1 LNHNV and CDR2 YYDKDF (reference sequence). The CDR3 protein is CATSTIPYGYTF. The CDR3 DNA follows: TGTGCCACCAGCACCATCCCCTATGGCTACACCTTC.

In its sample, this clonotype was seen a few times. The V and J genes are TRBV6-1 and TRBJ1-2; D possibly corresponds to TRBD1 (5 bases). The CDR3 contains 14 residues. Per germline, CDR1 MNHNS and CDR2 SASEGT. Between the trimmed V and J ends, which lost 6 bases and 5 bases, there was a span of 16 bases. The CDR3 bases are TGTGCCAGCAGCCTCGCGTTGGGGGTGTATGGCTACACCTTC. The encoded protein is CASSLALGVYGYTF.

This clonotype was seen many times. The chain couples TRBV4-2 to TRBJ2-3, with 15 bases lining up with TRBD2. After removal of 4 bases from V and 2 bases from J, the junction contained 1 base not matched to a gene. The CDR3 runs to 16 residues. In germline, CDR1 is LGHNA, CDR2 YNFKEQ. The DNA for the CDR3 is TGTGCCAGCAGCCGGACTAGCGGGGGGGCCACAGATACGCAGTATTTT. Protein sequence: CASSRTSGGATDTQYF.

This clonotype showed up just a few times. This chain links TRBV7-2 with TRBJ2-3, with D unresolved. This CDR3 has 15 amino acids. Germline CDR1 and CDR2: SGHTA and FQGNSA. The V gene lost 2 bases and the J gene lost 4 bases, with 13 bases spanning the gap. The CDR3: CASSLRSLSPDTQYF. CDR3 nucleotide sequence: TGTGCCAGCAGCTTACGGTCTCTTAGCCCAGATACGCAGTATTTT.